This T cell receptor beta chain came from a study of identical twins. Trimming cost V 2 bases and J 6 bases, with 12 bases left between them. This CDR3 region has 13 residues. Germline CDR1 SGHNT, CDR2 YYREEE (reference sequence). Overall study findings and caveats: Because invariant MAIT and iNKT cells could be present, zero-insertion analyses could be partly confounded. The abundant beta clonotypes from cord blood had fewer insertions, and memory repertoires had none of this. Where out-of-frame alpha sequences were twin-shared, they showed excess low generation probability. Without tracking the same donors, conclusions rested on cross-sectional statistical analysis.

A single record per CDR3 protein comes from TCRdb applying MiXCR to the 5' RACE reads. The table shows about 240,000 distinct CDR3 sequences, with over 9.5% occurring only once. Regarding this clonotype: The target antigen is unknown.

The sequence was obtained from a man aged 45 to 65 in good health. The sequenced material came from memory T cells sorted from blood. V usage is TRBV5-4 and J usage is TRBJ2-7; weak D call: TRBD2 (5 bases). CDR3 residues: CASSFGEGGEQYF. The CDR3 DNA follows: TGTGCCAGCAGCTTTGGGGAAGGAGGCGAGCAGTACTTC.